This T cell receptor beta chain originates from a study of blood T cell repertoires in COVID-19. Germline V gives CDR1 SGDLS, CDR2 YYNGEE. The CDR3 spans 14 residues. The J segment lost 4 bases and the V segment lost 3 bases, leaving 4 bases of the junction unmatched. The table came from immunoSEQ multiplex PCR; TCRdb's copy has only in-frame clones and leaves some out. The data show roughly 120,000 clones, about 80% seen once. The gene calls are TRBV9 and TRBJ1-2; 9 bases are shared with TRBD1. The sequencing input was peripheral blood. This receptor was taken from a woman aged 60-75 years with acute or convalescent COVID-19. The CDR3 loop reads CASSEGQGLYGYTF. The CDR3 DNA follows: TGTGCCAGCAGCGAGGGACAGGGCCTCTATGGCTACACCTTC. Full variable domain (remainder filled in from reference TRBV9 and TRBJ1-2): DSGVTQTPKHLITATGQRVTLRCSPRSGDLSVYWYQQSLDQGLQFLIQYYNGEERAKGNILERFSAQQFPDLHSELNLSSLELGDSALYFCASSEGQGLYGYTFGSGTRLTVV.